This record looks at one TCR beta chain sequence and its context. TCRdb re-called the 5' RACE reads; every CDR3 protein appears as one record, without DNA. The table lists roughly 430,000 distinct CDR3 sequences. This sample was taken from a study of T cells expressing NK-cell markers. The CDR3 spans 15 residues. Per the germline V gene, CDR1 is SGHRS and CDR2 is YFSETQ. Sequencing was done on a sample of blood T cells: a sorted CD56 or NKG2C T cell subset, CD4+ or CD8+ T cells, or bulk PBMC T cells (not recorded which). The source is a woman aged 18 to 75 in good health. The rearrangement uses TRBV5-1 and TRBJ2-3; TCRdb designates TRBD1, a call that cannot be tested without DNA. The CDR3 spells CASSLFGGASDTQYF.